This T cell receptor beta chain was documented in a study of T cell responses to AZD1222 COVID-19 vaccine. Worth noting for this clone: Its antigen is unknown.

Data came from immunoSEQ multiplex PCR; TCRdb stores just in-frame clones and leaves some out. The table lists fewer than 150,000 clones, approximately 88% of them singletons, with 4.5% to 6.5% in the top ten. The study's findings and limits: Repertoires were sampled only after the peak T cell response. Baseline antibody screening turned up just a handful of seropositive AZD1222 recipients.

This receptor was identified in an adult who received the AZD1222 COVID-19 vaccine. This sample comprised peripheral blood, obtained 28 days after the second AZD1222 dose.

CDR3 sequence: CSATGDNPPSYNEQFF. Here the CDR3 DNA reads TGCAGCGCCACAGGGGATAACCCGCCCTCCTACAATGAGCAGTTCTTC. The chain combines TRBV29-1 with TRBJ2-1; 7 bases line up with TRBD1. The CDR3 has 16 amino acids. V was pared by 7 bases and J by 0 bases, with 12 bases of the junction left unmatched. The V gene's germline CDR1 is SQVTM and CDR2 ANQGSEA.